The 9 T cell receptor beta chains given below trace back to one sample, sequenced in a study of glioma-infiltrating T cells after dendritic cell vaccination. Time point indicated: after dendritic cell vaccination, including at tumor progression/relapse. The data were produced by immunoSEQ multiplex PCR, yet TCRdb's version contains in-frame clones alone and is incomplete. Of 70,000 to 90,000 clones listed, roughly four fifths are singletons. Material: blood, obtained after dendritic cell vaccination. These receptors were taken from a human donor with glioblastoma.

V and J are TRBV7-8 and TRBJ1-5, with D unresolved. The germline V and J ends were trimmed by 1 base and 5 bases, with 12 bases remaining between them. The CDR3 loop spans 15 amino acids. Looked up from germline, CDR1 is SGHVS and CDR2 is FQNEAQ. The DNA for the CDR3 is TGTGCCAGCAGCTTAGATGCCGGGGAGTATCAGCCCCAGCATTTT. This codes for CASSLDAGEYQPQHF.

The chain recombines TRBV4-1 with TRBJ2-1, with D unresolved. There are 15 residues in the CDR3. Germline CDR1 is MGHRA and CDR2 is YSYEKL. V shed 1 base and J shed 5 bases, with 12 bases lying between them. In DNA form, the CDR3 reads TGCGCCAGCAGCCAAGTAGTCCAGCGAGACAATGAGCAGTTCTTC. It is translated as CASSQVVQRDNEQFF.

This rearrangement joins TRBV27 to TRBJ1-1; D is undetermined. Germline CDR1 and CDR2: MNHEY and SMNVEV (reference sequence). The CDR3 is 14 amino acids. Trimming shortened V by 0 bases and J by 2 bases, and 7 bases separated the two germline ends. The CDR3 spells CASSLSVLNTEAFF. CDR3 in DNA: TGTGCCAGCAGTTTATCAGTCCTAAACACTGAAGCTTTCTTT.

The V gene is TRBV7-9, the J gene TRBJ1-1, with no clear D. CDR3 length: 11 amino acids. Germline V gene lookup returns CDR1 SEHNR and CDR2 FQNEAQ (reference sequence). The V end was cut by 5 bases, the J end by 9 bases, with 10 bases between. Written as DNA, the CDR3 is TGTGCCAGCAGCCCGAGCGGCCAAGCTTTCTTT. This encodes CASSPSGQAFF.

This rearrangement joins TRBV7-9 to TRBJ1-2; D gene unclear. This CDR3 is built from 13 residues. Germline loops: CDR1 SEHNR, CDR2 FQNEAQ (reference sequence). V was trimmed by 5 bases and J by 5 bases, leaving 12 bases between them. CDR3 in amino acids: CASSKTGMYGYTF. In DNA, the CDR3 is TGTGCCAGCAGCAAAACCGGGATGTATGGCTACACCTTC. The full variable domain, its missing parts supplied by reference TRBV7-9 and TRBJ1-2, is DTGVSQNPRHKITKRGQNVTFRCDPISEHNRLYWYRQTLGQGPEFLTYFQNEAQLEKSRLLSDRFSAERPKGSFSTLEIQRTEQGDSAMYLCASSKTGMYGYTFGSGTRLTVV.

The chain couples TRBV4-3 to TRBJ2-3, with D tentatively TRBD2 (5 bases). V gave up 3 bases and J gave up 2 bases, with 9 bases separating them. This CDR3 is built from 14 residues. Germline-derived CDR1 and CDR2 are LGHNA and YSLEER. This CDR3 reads CASSQSEDTDTQYF. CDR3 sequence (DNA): TGCGCCAGCAGCCAGTCGGAGGACACAGATACGCAGTATTTT.

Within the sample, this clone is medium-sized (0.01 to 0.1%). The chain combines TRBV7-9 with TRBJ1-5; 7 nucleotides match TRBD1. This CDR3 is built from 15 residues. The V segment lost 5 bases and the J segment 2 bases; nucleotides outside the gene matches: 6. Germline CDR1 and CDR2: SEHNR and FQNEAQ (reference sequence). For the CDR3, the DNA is TGTGCCAGCAGCATTTCCGGGACAGGCAATCAGCCCCAGCATTTT. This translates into CASSISGTGNQPQHF.

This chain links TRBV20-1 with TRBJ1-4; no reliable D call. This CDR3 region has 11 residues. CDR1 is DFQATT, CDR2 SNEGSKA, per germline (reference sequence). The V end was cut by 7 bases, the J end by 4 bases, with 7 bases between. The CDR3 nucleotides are TGCAGTGGCGGTTATAATGAAAAACTGTTTTTT. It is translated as CSGGYNEKLFF.

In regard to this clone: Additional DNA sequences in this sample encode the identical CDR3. The CDR3 loop reads CASSPPGGKETQYF. The DNA of the CDR3 is TGTGCCAGCTCACCGCCAGGGGGTAAAGAGACCCAGTACTTC. J is TRBJ2-5 and V is TRBV18; 7 bases line up with TRBD1. CDR3 size: 14 residues. V lost 3 bases, J lost 3 bases, and 4 bases stayed unmatched. The germline V gene has CDR1 KGHSH and CDR2 LQKENI. Drawing the rest from reference TRBV18 and TRBJ2-5, the complete variable domain is NAGVMQNPRHLVRRRGQEARLRCSPMKGHSHVYWYRQLPEEGLKFMVYLQKENIIDESGMPKERFSAEFPKEGPSILRIQQVVRGDSAAYFCASSPPGGKETQYFGPGTRLLVL.